The entry below gives a single TCR beta chain sequence along with its context. The antigen is undetermined. This CDR3 is built from 13 residues. V lost 4 bases, J lost 5 bases, and 11 bases lay in between. Germline V lookup: CDR1 KGHSH, CDR2 LQKENI. This sample was taken from a study of T-cell reconstitution after alpha-beta-depleted transplantation in children. Whole-study results and caveats: There were reportedly several hundred expanded graft clones from which alpha-beta T cells came about two months after transplant. The main origin of T-cell counts and diversity one year after transplant was newly produced T cells. There were some patients whose high TCRbeta diversity at day 60 came from surviving recipient T cells and thymic progenitors.

For TCRbeta, the library was prepared with unique molecular identifiers. Each CDR3 protein gets one entry after TCRdb re-called the PCR reads with MiXCR. The sample records about 1,000,000 distinct CDR3 sequences, roughly 31% being singletons. The clonotype comes from a boy under two years old who had a stem cell transplant for SCID, so the T cells may come from the graft donor. The specimen comprised PBMCs, mostly from graft donor cells, sampled 360 days after TCRalphabeta/CD19-depleted stem cell transplant. This sequence joins TRBV18 and TRBJ1-2; D gene uncertain. CDR3: CASSRPVGYGYTF. The CDR3 region has the DNA TGTGCCAGCTCACGGCCCGTGGGGTATGGCTACACCTTC.